Given below is one T cell receptor beta chain in context. This record belongs to a study of blood T cell repertoires in COVID-19. Overall study: In each case, the material was cDNA or gDNA derived from T cells, B-cell-depleted T cells, or PBMCs.

Authors' analysis steps: Using reference gene primer amplification, nucleated cell counts were estimated. Profiled with immunoSEQ multiplex PCR; TCRdb holds only in-frame clones, not every one. The V and J calls and the clone size are those of that table, but D and trimming were determined from the DNA. The sample gives roughly 150,000 clones, about 89% of which show up once; less than 3% is in the top ten. CDR3 size: 15 residues. CDR1 and CDR2 from the germline V gene are SGHVS and FQNEAQ. Trimming took 5 bases from V and 2 from J; bases not matched to a gene: 8. The source of this sequence is a man between 60 and 70 years old with acute or convalescent COVID-19. The chain recombines TRBV7-8 with TRBJ2-5, with 7 bases matching TRBD1. The sequenced material came from peripheral blood. The CDR3 DNA is TGTGCCAGCAGCCGACCCCTGACAGGGCAAGAGACCCAGTACTTC. Encoded protein: CASSRPLTGQETQYF.